This record concerns one T cell receptor beta chain sequence. This sample is part of a study of blood T cell repertoires in COVID-19. Study-level background: Donors in the United States, Italy and Spain gave samples during acute or convalescent COVID-19. T cells, B-cell-depleted T cells, or PBMCs supplied cDNA or gDNA.

Source study methods: Estimates of nucleated cell counts were drawn from the amplification of reference gene primers. The table came from immunoSEQ multiplex PCR; TCRdb's copy has only in-frame clones and leaves some out. D and trimming were read from the DNA, whereas the V and J calls and clone size are those reported in that table. The data show some 200,000 clones, approximately 80% seen once. J lost 1 base, V lost 2 bases, and 3 bases had no gene match. Germline V CDR1 and CDR2: SGHKS, YYEKEE (reference sequence). CDR3 length equals 15 residues. Sample: peripheral blood. This chain connects TRBV5-5 to TRBJ2-3; 8 bases align to TRBD2. This clonotype was sampled from a woman aged 45-59 years with active or convalescent COVID-19. This CDR3 is CASSFRRGGTDTQYF. In nucleotides, the CDR3 is TGTGCCAGCAGCTTCCGGCGGGGGGGCACAGATACGCAGTATTTT.